This T cell receptor beta chain stems from a study of human T cells and chemical hapten exposure. Study-level results: Donor immune responses may differ from healthy people's, since all donors had alopecia.

The time point denotes: patch test 2, 6 weeks after DPC sensitization. Treatment indicated: therapeutic diphenylcyclopropenone sensitization with weekly scalp DPC. This clonotype has at least ten counts. Its antigen is not known. CDR1 is DFQATT and CDR2 is SNEGSKA in the germline V gene (reference sequence). There are 15 residues in the CDR3. MiXCR was run by TCRdb on the RACE reads, yielding one entry per CDR3 protein. The repertoire holds around 100,000 distinct CDR3 sequences, with over 10% as singletons. The chain uses TRBV20-1 and TRBJ2-2; 15 bases fit TRBD2. The sequence came from a woman aged 40 to 55 with alopecia areata. Some clones in this sample may be carry-over from other donors' samples. The material was whole blood, obtained in connection with sensitization to the hapten diphenylcyclopropenone (DPC). The CDR3 DNA reads as TGCAGCGGACTAGCGGGGGGGCCGGGCACCGGGGAGCTGTTTTTT. Its protein is CSGLAGGPGTGELFF.